What follows describes a single T cell receptor (beta chain). An amount of RNA that ranged from about 0.45 to 1 ug was reverse transcribed with random hexamers. TCRdb passed the immunoSEQ multiplex PCR reads through MiXCR, listing each CDR3 protein once. In the table there are about 180,000 distinct CDR3 sequences, around 94% of which are singletons. Definite or probable Susac syndrome was diagnosed using recently defined diagnostic criteria. The data originate from a study of CD8 T cells in Susac syndrome. The CDR3 is made up of 14 amino acids. Germline CDR1 reads DFQATT; CDR2 reads SNEGSKA (reference sequence). The J segment lost 8 bases and the V segment lost 5 bases, leaving 8 bases of the junction unmatched.

The sample comprised CD4+ T cells from PBMCs. The chain combines TRBV20-1 with TRBJ2-1, with 11 bases lining up with TRBD2. This receptor was identified in a human donor with Susac syndrome. CDR3: CSAYSGGAGDEQFF. DNA of the CDR3: TGCAGTGCTTATAGCGGGGGGGCGGGGGATGAGCAGTTCTTC.